These T cell receptor beta chains were read from a single sample in a study of memory CD4+ T cells and cytomegalovirus serostatus. Sequencing used immunoSEQ multiplex PCR; TCRdb keeps in-frame clones, though not all of them. The sample includes around 50,000 clones, 74% seen only once; the top ten take roughly 1.2%. Sequenced: memory CD4+ T cells from blood. Source of these receptors: an adult in good health and CMV-seropositive. The CDR3 runs from the conserved cysteine through the conserved F or W.

J	V	CDR3
TRBJ1-4	TRBV29-1	CSATGAANEKLFF
TRBJ1-2	TRBV28	CASRGVAGGYTF
TRBJ1-6	TRBV5-4	CASSPETGFNSPLHF
TRBJ2-3	TRBV6-1	CATEGTDTQYF
TRBJ1-2	TRBV5-1	CASSDRDSAANYGYTF
TRBJ2-2	TRBV5-1	CASSLAGTGNTGELFF
TRBJ2-2	TRBV5-1	CASSFSWRVGELFF
TRBJ1-1	TRBV5-1	CASSLAGAGTEAFF
TRBJ2-1	TRBV4-3	CASSQDIRGGSDEQFF
TRBJ1-2	TRBV25-1	CASSESSPGTYGYTF
TRBJ1-6	TRBV5-8	CASSLGQGGDSPLHF
TRBJ1-4	TRBV7-8	CASSLAQTGTGGEKLFF
TRBJ2-1	TRBV7-8	CASSLGGLRDPSKFF
TRBJ2-1	TRBV29-1	CSVVLGNEQFF
TRBJ1-1	TRBV9	CASSGNTYRAGTEAFF
TRBJ1-4	TRBV5-6	CASSLLGATNEKLFF
TRBJ2-7	TRBV29-1	CSVAGEAGGDEQYF
TRBJ2-2	TRBV2	CASSRQPNTGELFF
TRBJ1-2	TRBV4-3	CASSQGLGTGAEGGYTF
TRBJ2-3	TRBV27	CASSPDRTLESVGF
TRBJ2-5	TRBV4-1	CASSQTSSSGGAGETQYF
TRBJ2-1	TRBV10-3	CAISDDKDNEQFF
TRBJ2-3	TRBV7-2	CASSLAISLAGTSTDTQYF
TRBJ2-1	TRBV6-4	CASTFPGGRKFEQFF
TRBJ2-5	TRBV29-1	CSDTGTPRGETQYF
TRBJ2-7	TRBV10-3	CAISTPSAAYTPYEQYF
TRBJ2-5	TRBV2	CASRPGTGGIETQYF
TRBJ1-1	TRBV29-1	CSVDDGYTEAFF
TRBJ2-1	TRBV4-1	CASSQESSDYNEQFF
TRBJ1-4	TRBV2	CASRSGPTNEKLFF
TRBJ1-1	TRBV5-1	CASSLAGSNTEAFF
TRBJ1-6	TRBV7-2	CASSLQGSSPLHF
TRBJ2-1	TRBV6-5	CASRHRALGEQFF
TRBJ2-2	TRBV5-4	CASSYEQRNTGELFF
TRBJ2-7	TRBV9	CASSVGLISYEQYF
TRBJ1-3	TRBV7-8	CASSLGLTSGNTIYF
TRBJ2-5	TRBV6-6	CASTSPDGGGIETQYF
TRBJ2-5	TRBV7-8	CASSTRETQYF
TRBJ2-2	TRBV9	CASSLNQGLNTGELFF
TRBJ1-4	TRBV27	CASSSRGPNEKLFF
TRBJ2-7	TRBV27	CASSSPGLNHYEQYF
TRBJ1-1	TRBV2	CASTLDKSMNTEAFF
TRBJ2-1	TRBV5-6	CASSYEGTSGYNEQFF
TRBJ2-1	TRBV11-3	CASSARGSEQFF
TRBJ2-5	TRBV7-9	CASSLQAVQETQYF
TRBJ1-1	TRBV2	CASRETGGDFSEAFF
TRBJ1-5	TRBV2	CASLSEHNQPQHF
TRBJ1-1	TRBV21-1	CASSTPGQGRRSSEAFF
TRBJ2-7	TRBV5-5	CASSASVGTGNYEQYF
TRBJ2-5	TRBV7-3	CASSVRGGQETQYF
TRBJ2-5	TRBV7-8	CASSQAWRGVDRTQYF
TRBJ2-4	TRBV7-2	CASSLGPPGQRKNIQYF
TRBJ2-7	TRBV6-5	CASSVSSGRLDEQYF
TRBJ1-6	TRBV7-9	CAAGWGDYNSPLHF
TRBJ1-3	TRBV19	CASSILTGGNTIYF
TRBJ2-3	TRBV27	CASSPRTIGTDTQYF
TRBJ2-5	TRBV5-1	CASSLEPSEETQYF